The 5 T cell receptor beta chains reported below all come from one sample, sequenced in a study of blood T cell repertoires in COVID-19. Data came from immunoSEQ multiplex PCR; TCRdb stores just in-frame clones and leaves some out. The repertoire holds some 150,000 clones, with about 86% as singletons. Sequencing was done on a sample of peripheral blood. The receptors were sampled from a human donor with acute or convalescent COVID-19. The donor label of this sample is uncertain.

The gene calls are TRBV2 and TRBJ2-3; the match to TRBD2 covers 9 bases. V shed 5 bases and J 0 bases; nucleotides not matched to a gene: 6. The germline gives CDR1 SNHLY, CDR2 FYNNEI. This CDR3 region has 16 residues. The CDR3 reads CASSPLAGISTDTQYF. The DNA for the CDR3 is TGTGCCAGCAGTCCTCTAGCGGGAATAAGCACAGATACGCAGTATTTT.

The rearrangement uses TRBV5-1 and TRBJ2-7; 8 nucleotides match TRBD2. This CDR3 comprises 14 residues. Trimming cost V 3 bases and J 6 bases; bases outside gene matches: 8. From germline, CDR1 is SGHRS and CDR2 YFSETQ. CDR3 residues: CASSSGTSFGEQYF. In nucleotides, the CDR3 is TGCGCCAGCAGCTCCGGGACTAGTTTCGGCGAGCAGTACTTC.

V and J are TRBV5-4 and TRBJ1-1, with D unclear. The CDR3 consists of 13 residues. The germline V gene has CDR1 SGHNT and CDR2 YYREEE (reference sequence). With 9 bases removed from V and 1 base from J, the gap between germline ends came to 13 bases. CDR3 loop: CATKWRGNTEAFF. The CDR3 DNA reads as TGTGCCACCAAATGGCGGGGGAACACTGAAGCTTTCTTT.

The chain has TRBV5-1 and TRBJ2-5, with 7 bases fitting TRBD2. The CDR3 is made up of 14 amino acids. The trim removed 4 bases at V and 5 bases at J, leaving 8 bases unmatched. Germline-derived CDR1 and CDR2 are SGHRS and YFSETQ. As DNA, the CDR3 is TGCGCCAGCAGCAGAGCGACTAGCTTGGAGACCCAGTACTTC. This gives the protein CASSRATSLETQYF.

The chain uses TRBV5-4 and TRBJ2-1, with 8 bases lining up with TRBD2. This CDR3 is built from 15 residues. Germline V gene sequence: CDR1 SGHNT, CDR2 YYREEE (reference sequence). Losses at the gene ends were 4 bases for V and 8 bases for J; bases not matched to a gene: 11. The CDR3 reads CASSPLAGTAYEQFF. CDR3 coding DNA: TGTGCCAGCAGCCCTTTAGCGGGAACCGCCTATGAGCAGTTCTTC.